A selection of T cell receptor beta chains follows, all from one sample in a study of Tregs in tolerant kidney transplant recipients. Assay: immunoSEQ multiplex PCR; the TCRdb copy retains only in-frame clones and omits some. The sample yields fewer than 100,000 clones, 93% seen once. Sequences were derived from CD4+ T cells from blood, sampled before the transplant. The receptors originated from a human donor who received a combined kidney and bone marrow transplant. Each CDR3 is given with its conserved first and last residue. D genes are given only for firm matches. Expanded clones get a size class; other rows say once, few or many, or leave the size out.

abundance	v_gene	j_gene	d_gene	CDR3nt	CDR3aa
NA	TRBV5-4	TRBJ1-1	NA	TGTGCCAGCAGCCCGAAAGGGGGTAACACAGGGAAAGCTTTCTTT	CASSPKGGNTGKAFF
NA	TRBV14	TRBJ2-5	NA	TGTGCCAGCAGCCAAGGTCGACTCGTATTGTGGGAGACCCAGTACTTC	CASSQGRLVLWETQYF
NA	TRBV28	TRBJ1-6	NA	TGTGCCAGCAGTTTCCAGGGTCGGCATAATTCACCCCTCCACTTT	CASSFQGRHNSPLHF
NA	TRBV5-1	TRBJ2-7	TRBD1	TGCGCCAGCAGGGTCGGTGTAGGGGGCCACTACGAGCAGTACTTC	CASRVGVGGHYEQYF
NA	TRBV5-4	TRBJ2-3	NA	TGTGCCAGCAGCCCCCCCGGGACAACGGCCACAGATACGCAGTATTTT	CASSPPGTTATDTQYF
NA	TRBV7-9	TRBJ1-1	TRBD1	TGTGCCAGCAGCTTAACGGGACAGGGAAACACTGAAGCTTTCTTT	CASSLTGQGNTEAFF
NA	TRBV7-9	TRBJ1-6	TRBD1	TGTGCCAGCAGCTTCGGGACAGGGGGGTCACCCCTCCACTTT	CASSFGTGGSPLHF
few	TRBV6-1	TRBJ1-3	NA	TGTGCCAGTCAAAGCCCTGGAAACACCATATATTTT	CASQSPGNTIYF
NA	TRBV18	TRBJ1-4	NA	TGTGCCAGCTCACCCACGACACCTAAAAAACTGTTTTTT	CASSPTTPKKLFF
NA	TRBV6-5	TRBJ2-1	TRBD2	TGTGCCACCGGGGGACTAGCGGGAGTCAATGAGCAGTTCTTC	CATGGLAGVNEQFF
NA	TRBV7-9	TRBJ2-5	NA	TGTGCCAGCAGCTTGTCGGGGTTGAGCGAGACCCAGTACTTC	CASSLSGLSETQYF
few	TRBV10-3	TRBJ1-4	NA	TGTGCCATCAGTGAAGGACAGCCAACTAATGAAAAACTGTTTTTT	CAISEGQPTNEKLFF
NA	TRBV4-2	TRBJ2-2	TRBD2	TGTGCCAGCAGCGAGGGGGTAGCGGGAGTCGACACCGGGGAGCTGTTTTTT	CASSEGVAGVDTGELFF
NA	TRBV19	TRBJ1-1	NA	TGTGCCAGTAGGGCATCTCTGAACACTGAAGCTTTCTTT	CASRASLNTEAFF
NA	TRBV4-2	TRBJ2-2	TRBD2	TGTGCCAGCAGCCATGAGGGGACTAGGACGGGTACCGGGGAGCTGTTTTTT	CASSHEGTRTGTGELFF
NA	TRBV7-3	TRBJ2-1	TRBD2	TGTGCCAGCAGCGGGACTAGCGGGAGTTTGGGGAATGAGCAGTTCTTC	CASSGTSGSLGNEQFF
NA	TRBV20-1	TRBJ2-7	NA	TGCAGTGCTAGAGAGGGGGTAGCGGAGGACTTC	CSAREGVAEDF
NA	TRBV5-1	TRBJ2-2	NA	TGCGCCAGCAGCTTGGGTCAGAACACCGGGGAGCTGTTTTTT	CASSLGQNTGELFF
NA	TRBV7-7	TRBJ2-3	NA	TGTGCCAGCAGCCCACTTCCCAACTACCATACGCAGTATTTT	CASSPLPNYHTQYF
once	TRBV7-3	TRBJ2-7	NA	TGTGCCAGCAGCTTAGCGGAACCCTACGAGCAGTACTTC	CASSLAEPYEQYF
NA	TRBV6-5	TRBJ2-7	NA	TGTGCCAGCAGCGCCGACGGACAGTACGAGCAGTACTTC	CASSADGQYEQYF
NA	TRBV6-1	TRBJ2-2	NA	TGTGCCAGCAGTCAGGGATGGAACACCGGGGAGCTGTTTTTT	CASSQGWNTGELFF
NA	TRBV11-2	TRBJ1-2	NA	TGTGCCAGCAGCTTCAGCCTGGACAGCTATGGCTACACCTTC	CASSFSLDSYGYTF
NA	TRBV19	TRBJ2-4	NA	TGTGCCAGTAGTATAGGGGCGGGCCAGTACTTC	CASSIGAGQYF
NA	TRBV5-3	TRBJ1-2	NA	TGTGCCAGAAGCTTGTGCAGCGCTAACTATGGCTACACCTTC	CARSLCSANYGYTF
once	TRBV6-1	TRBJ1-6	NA	TGTGCCAGCAGTGAAGCATCGTTGGCGGGTCATTCCCCCCTCCACTTT	CASSEASLAGHSPLHF
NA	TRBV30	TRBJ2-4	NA	TGTGCCTGGACCGCTTGGGGGGAGGGCCAGGGGAACATTCAGTACTTC	CAWTAWGEGQGNIQYF
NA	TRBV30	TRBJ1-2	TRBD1	TGTGCCCGTGACAGGGGGATCTATGGCTACACCTTC	CARDRGIYGYTF
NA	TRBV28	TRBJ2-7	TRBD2	TGTGCCAGCAGTGTCGGGGGGGCACTCTACGAGCAGTACTTC	CASSVGGALYEQYF
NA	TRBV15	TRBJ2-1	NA	TGTGCCACCAGCAGAGCGCAAGGGGGGGGTGAGCCCGGTCAGTTCTTC	CATSRAQGGGEPGQFF
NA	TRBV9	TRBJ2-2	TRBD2	TGTGCCAGCAGCGGGACTAGCGGGACGAACACCGGGGAGCTGTTTTTT	CASSGTSGTNTGELFF
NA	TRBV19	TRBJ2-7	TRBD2	TGTGCCAGTACCACCGGCGGGGGGAACGAGCAGTACTTC	CASTTGGGNEQYF
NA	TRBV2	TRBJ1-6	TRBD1	TGTGCCAGCACCCTCCGACAGGGCCCCTATAATTCACCCCTCCACTTT	CASTLRQGPYNSPLHF
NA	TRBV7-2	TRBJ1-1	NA	TGTGCCAGCAGCTTCGAAGTAGACACTGAAGCTTTCTTT	CASSFEVDTEAFF
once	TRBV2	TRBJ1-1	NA	TGTGCCAGCACGGTCGCTAGCGGGAACACTGAAGCTTTCTTT	CASTVASGNTEAFF
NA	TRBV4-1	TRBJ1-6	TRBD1	TGCGCCAGCAGCTTTCGACAGGGAAACGATAATTCACCCCTCCACTTT	CASSFRQGNDNSPLHF
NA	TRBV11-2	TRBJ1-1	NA	TGTGCCAGCAGCCCATGGGGGGGCGCGGCGGTGAACACTGAAGCTTTCTTT	CASSPWGGAAVNTEAFF
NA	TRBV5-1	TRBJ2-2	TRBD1	TGCGCCAGCAGCTTGGTAACCGGGACAGGGGTCACCGGGGAGCTGTTTTTT	CASSLVTGTGVTGELFF
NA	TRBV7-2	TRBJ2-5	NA	TGTGCCAGCAGCTTTAACAGGGCCACACAAGAGACCCAGTACTTC	CASSFNRATQETQYF
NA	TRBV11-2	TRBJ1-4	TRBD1	TGTGCCAGCAGCTTTACAGGGGGCCATCTAACTGAAAAACTGTTTTTT	CASSFTGGHLTEKLFF
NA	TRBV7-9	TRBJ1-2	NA	TGTGCCAGCAGCTATGGGGCAGGTACGACTGGCTACACCTTC	CASSYGAGTTGYTF
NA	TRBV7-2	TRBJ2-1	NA	TGTGCCAGCAGCTTCCAGGGTATGGGGCAGTTCTTC	CASSFQGMGQFF
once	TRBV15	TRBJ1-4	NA	TGTGCCACCAGCAGCTCGGGGAATGAAAAACTGTTTTTT	CATSSSGNEKLFF
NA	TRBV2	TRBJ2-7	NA	TGTGCCAGCAGCCTCCCTTGGGGCGGGAAGGACGAGCAGTACTTC	CASSLPWGGKDEQYF
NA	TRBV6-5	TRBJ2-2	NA	TGTGCCAGCAGTTATTGGCGGGCGTCGAACACCGGGGAGCTGTTTTTT	CASSYWRASNTGELFF
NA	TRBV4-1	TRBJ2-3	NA	TGCGCCAGCAGCCAAGATGGGTCTAGTACGCAGTATTTT	CASSQDGSSTQYF